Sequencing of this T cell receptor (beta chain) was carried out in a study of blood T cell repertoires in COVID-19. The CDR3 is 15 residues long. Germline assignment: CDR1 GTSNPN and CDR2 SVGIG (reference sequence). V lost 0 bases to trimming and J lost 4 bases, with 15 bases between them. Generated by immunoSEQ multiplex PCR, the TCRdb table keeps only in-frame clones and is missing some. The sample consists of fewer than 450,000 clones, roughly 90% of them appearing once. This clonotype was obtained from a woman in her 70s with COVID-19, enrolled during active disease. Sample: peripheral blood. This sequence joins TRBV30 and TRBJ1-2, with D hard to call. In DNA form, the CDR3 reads TGTGCCTGGAGTGTACTGGAGAGGCGCGTCTATGGCTACACCTTC. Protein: CAWSVLERRVYGYTF.